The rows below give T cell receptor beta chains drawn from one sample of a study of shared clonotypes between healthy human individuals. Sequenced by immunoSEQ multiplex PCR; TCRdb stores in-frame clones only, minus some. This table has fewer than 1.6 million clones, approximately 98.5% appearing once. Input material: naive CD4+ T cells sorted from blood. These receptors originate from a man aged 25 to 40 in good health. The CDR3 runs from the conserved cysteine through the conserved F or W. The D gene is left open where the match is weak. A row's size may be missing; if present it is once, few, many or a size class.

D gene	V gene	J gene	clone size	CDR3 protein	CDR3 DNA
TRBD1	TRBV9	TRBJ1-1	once	CASSTLGQGGWSFF	TGTGCCAGCAGCACCCTAGGACAGGGAGGCTGGTCTTTCTTT
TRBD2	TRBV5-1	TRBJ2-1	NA	CASSLVVTSGTESSYNEQFF	TGCGCCAGCAGCTTGGTTGTGACTAGCGGGACTGAGAGCTCCTACAATGAGCAGTTCTTC
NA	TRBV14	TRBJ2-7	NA	CASSQGGPRYEQYF	TGTGCCAGCAGCCAAGGGGGTCCTCGGTACGAGCAGTACTTC
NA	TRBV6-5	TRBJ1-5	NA	CASSYSYYNQPQHF	TGTGCCAGCAGTTACTCTTATTATAATCAGCCCCAGCATTTT
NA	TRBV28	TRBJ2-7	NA	CASSLVGNEQYF	TGTGCCAGCAGTTTAGTGGGAAACGAGCAGTACTTC
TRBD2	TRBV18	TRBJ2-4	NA	CASSPPRLAGDKNIQYF	TGTGCCAGCTCACCACCGCGCCTAGCGGGAGACAAAAACATTCAGTACTTC
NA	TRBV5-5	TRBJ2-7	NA	CASTSRTADYEQYF	TGTGCCAGCACCTCCCGGACGGCGGATTACGAGCAGTACTTC
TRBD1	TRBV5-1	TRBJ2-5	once	CASSLGTGQETQYF	TGCGCCAGCAGCCTCGGGACAGGACAAGAGACCCAGTACTTC
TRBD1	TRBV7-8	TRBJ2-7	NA	CASSPETGGISSEQYF	TGTGCCAGCAGCCCAGAAACAGGGGGGATCTCTTCCGAGCAGTACTTC
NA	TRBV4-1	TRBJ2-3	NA	CASSPQGHTQYF	TGCGCCAGCAGCCCCCAGGGTCATACGCAGTATTTT
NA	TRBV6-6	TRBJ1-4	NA	CASSYFGEKLFF	TGTGCCAGCAGTTACTTCGGGGAAAAACTGTTTTTT
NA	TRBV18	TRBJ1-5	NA	CASSPQGSLNPQHF	TGTGCCAGCTCACCACAGGGCTCGTTAAATCCCCAGCATTTT
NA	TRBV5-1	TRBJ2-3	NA	CASTHGGGTDTQYF	TGCGCCAGCACCCACGGCGGAGGTACAGATACGCAGTATTTT